A single sample gave rise to the 27 T cell receptor beta chains below, sequenced in a study of blood T cells in healthy people across ages. The use of a sample-barcoded 5' primer and a J-beta primer mix characterized a second PCR of about 7 to 12 cycles. One entry per CDR3 protein, called by TCRdb with MiXCR from the 5' RACE reads. The table includes a few hundred thousand distinct CDR3 sequences, about a quarter detected once. In addition, the sample was reused for a study of T cells of mothers and their children.

The source material was blood. The receptors here all came from a boy aged 2 to 9 in good health.

This rearrangement joins TRBV14 to TRBJ2-3; 7 bases agree with TRBD2. The CDR3 spans 13 residues. The germline V gene encodes CDR1 SGHDN and CDR2 FVKESK. Trimming took 0 bases from V and 6 from J; bases not matched to a gene: 0. CDR3 sequence (DNA): TGTGCCAGCAGCCAAGAAGCGGGGGATACGCAGTATTTT. As protein: CASSQEAGDTQYF.

DNA of the CDR3: TGTGCCAGCAGCTTGGACAGCCCCTATGGCTACACCTTC. This sequence encodes CASSLDSPYGYTF. The V and J genes are TRBV7-9 and TRBJ1-2, with TRBD1 as a possible D gene (6 bases). Germline V gene sequence: CDR1 SEHNR, CDR2 FQNEAQ (reference sequence). This CDR3 has 13 residues. V lost 3 bases to trimming and J lost 4 bases, with 9 bases between them.

The V call is TRBV3-1, the J call TRBJ1-2; possibly TRBD1 for D (5 bases). This CDR3 is 14 amino acids long. V lost 2 bases and J lost 3, with 10 bases in between. Germline V gene sequence: CDR1 LGHDT, CDR2 YNNKEL (reference sequence). CDR3 DNA sequence: TGTGCCAGCAGCCAACAGGGCGAATACTATGGCTACACCTTC. Its protein is CASSQQGEYYGYTF.

A few counts support this clonotype. The chain employs TRBV6-5 and TRBJ2-6; D ambiguous. The CDR3 loop spans 16 amino acids. The V gene's germline CDR1 is MNHEY and CDR2 SVGAGI. V was cut by 3 bases and J by 0 bases, with 9 bases left in between. In nucleotides, the CDR3 is TGTGCCAGCAGTTATCAGCCGTACTCTGGGGCCAACGTCCTGACTTTC. This gives the protein CASSYQPYSGANVLTF.

The CDR3 sequence: CASSGSLRTRNYGYTF. The CDR3 coding sequence is TGTGCCAGCAGTGGATCCTTGCGGACCCGTAACTATGGCTACACCTTC. This chain links TRBV25-1 with TRBJ1-2, with D uncertain. V gave up 4 bases and J gave up 1 base, with 16 bases separating them. Looked up from germline, CDR1 is MGHDK and CDR2 is SYGVNS. The length of the CDR3 is 16 residues.

This chain joins TRBV15 and TRBJ2-1, with 9 bases that match TRBD1. The J call may be mistaken, given a closer DNA end match to TRBJ2-7. CDR3 length: 17 residues. Germline V gene data show CDR1 as LNHNV and CDR2 as YYDKDF (reference sequence). CDR3 bases: TGTGCCACCAGCAGAGACCGAGGGGACAGGGTTTCCTACGAGCAGTACTTC. It encodes CATSRDRGDRVSYEQYF.

V is TRBV7-2 and J is TRBJ2-3, with 7 bases lining up with TRBD2. Germline values: CDR1 SGHTA, CDR2 FQGNSA. V gave up 5 bases and J gave up 2 bases; unmatched junction bases: 13. This CDR3 contains 17 residues. The CDR3 region is CASSAWGGSGFTDTQYF. The CDR3 nucleotides read TGTGCCAGCAGCGCGTGGGGGGGTAGCGGATTCACAGATACGCAGTATTTT.

The chain joins TRBV4-1 to TRBJ1-2; 10 bases fit TRBD1. Trimming took 3 bases from V and 4 from J; bases not matched to a gene: 5. The CDR3 contains 15 residues. CDR1 and CDR2 (germline): MGHRA, YSYEKL. Written as DNA, the CDR3 is TGCGCCAGCAGCCAGGGGACAGGGGAGGTCTATGGCTACACCTTC. This sequence encodes CASSQGTGEVYGYTF.

The table lists this clonotype with a few counts. Here the CDR3 reads CASSLKGFNEKLFF. The CDR3 DNA reads as TGTGCCAGCAGTTTAAAGGGTTTTAATGAAAAACTGTTTTTT. This chain joins TRBV27 and TRBJ1-4; D is uncertain. CDR3 length: 14 residues. With 2 bases removed from V and 4 bases from J, the gap between germline ends came to 8 bases. In germline, CDR1 is MNHEY, CDR2 SMNVEV (reference sequence).

The J gene is TRBJ1-4, the V gene TRBV5-1; D ambiguous. The germline gives CDR1 SGHRS, CDR2 YFSETQ. The length of the CDR3 is 13 residues. Trimming pared 0 bases from V and 8 bases from J, leaving 8 bases between. The CDR3 sequence: CASSLATAEKLFF. The CDR3 DNA follows: TGCGCCAGCAGCTTGGCCACGGCCGAAAAACTGTTTTTT.

This clonotype was counted a few times. V is TRBV20-1 and J is TRBJ2-7; D gene unclear. V was shortened by 4 bases and J by 3 bases, with 10 bases between the two germline ends. The CDR3 runs to 12 residues. Germline V gene lookup returns CDR1 DFQATT and CDR2 SNEGSKA (reference sequence). This chain's CDR3 is CSATVDRYEQYF. The CDR3 DNA reads TGCAGTGCTACAGTGGACCGCTACGAGCAGTACTTC.

The gene calls are TRBV12-3 or TRBV12-4 and TRBJ2-1, with 7 nucleotides matching TRBD2. Trimming removed 6 bases from V and 6 bases from J; junction bases left unmatched: 11. This CDR3 region has 15 residues. DNA for the CDR3: TGTGCCAGCAGCGTACCTAGCGGCAGTTTCAATGAGCAGTTCTTC. Protein: CASSVPSGSFNEQFF.

The genes are TRBV5-1 and TRBJ2-3; 7 positions agree with TRBD2. The germline CDR1 and CDR2 sequences are SGHRS and YFSETQ. The CDR3 has 15 amino acids. The J segment lost 4 bases and the V segment lost 4 bases, leaving 9 bases of the junction unmatched. The DNA of the CDR3 is TGCGCCAGCAGCGTGCGGCCTAGCGGATCAGATACGCAGTATTTT. Encoded protein: CASSVRPSGSDTQYF.

The chain carries TRBV9 and TRBJ1-4, with D uncertain. The germline V gene has CDR1 SGDLS and CDR2 YYNGEE. Trimming left V 0 bases short and J 3 bases short, with 6 bases between. CDR3 length equals 14 residues. CDR3: CASSVDGPNEKLFF. The CDR3 DNA is TGTGCCAGCAGCGTAGATGGCCCTAATGAAAAACTGTTTTTT.

This chain connects TRBV7-2 to TRBJ2-7; D gene uncertain. The J call may be incorrect, as the DNA end agrees better with TRBJ2-1. There are 12 residues in the CDR3. Germline CDR1 and CDR2: SGHTA and FQGNSA. CDR3 loop: CASTVRPREQFF. CDR3 nucleotides: TGTGCCAGCACCGTACGCCCACGTGAGCAGTTCTTC.

V gene TRBV6-5 combines with J gene TRBJ2-5; TRBD1 is a possible D gene (5 bases). CDR3 size: 14 residues. CDR1 MNHEY and CDR2 SVGAGI come from the germline V gene. Trimming stripped 4 bases from V and 3 bases from J, with 12 bases between. The CDR3 region has the DNA TGTGCCAGCAGTTCGTGGGCCAGGGAAGAGACCCAGTACTTC. Its translation: CASSSWAREETQYF.

The chain employs TRBV6-6 and TRBJ1-2; D uncertain. CDR1 and CDR2 (germline): MNHNY, SVGAGI (reference sequence). Trimming took off 6 bases at V and 5 bases at J, with 10 bases between the two ends. This CDR3 is built from 12 residues. CDR3 protein: CASRKGEYGYTF. CDR3 nucleotides: TGTGCCAGCAGGAAAGGCGAATATGGCTACACCTTC.

The rearrangement uses TRBV11-2 and TRBJ2-5; 9 nucleotides match TRBD2. J lost 4 bases, V lost 3 bases, and 6 bases had no gene match. CDR3 length equals 15 residues. Germline V lookup: CDR1 SGHAT, CDR2 FQNNGV. This CDR3 is CASSLRLAGRETQYF. In DNA form, the CDR3 reads TGTGCCAGCAGCTTGCGTCTAGCGGGAAGAGAGACCCAGTACTTC. The full variable domain, completed using reference TRBV11-2 and TRBJ2-5, is EAGVAQSPRYKIIEKRQSVAFWCNPISGHATLYWYQQILGQGPKLLIQFQNNGVVDDSQLPKDRFSAERLKGVDSTLKIQPAKLEDSAVYLCASSLRLAGRETQYFGPGTRLLVL.

In this sample, this clonotype turned up a few times. The V and J genes are TRBV4-1 and TRBJ2-6; 11 nucleotides match TRBD1. Germline CDR1 MGHRA, CDR2 YSYEKL. Losses at the gene ends were 4 bases for V and 0 bases for J; bases not matched to a gene: 5. The CDR3 contains 18 residues. Written as DNA, the CDR3 is TGCGCCAGCAGCCTGGACAGGGGGCGCCTCTCTGGGGCCAACGTCCTGACTTTC. Translation gives CASSLDRGRLSGANVLTF.

CDR3 residues: CASSATGVINEKLFF. The CDR3 nucleotides read TGTGCCAGCAGCGCGACAGGGGTAATTAATGAAAAACTGTTTTTT. The chain employs TRBV7-8 and TRBJ1-4; 8 bases are a match to TRBD1. With V trimmed by 5 bases and J by 4 bases, 6 bases remained unmatched. Germline CDR1 is SGHVS and CDR2 is FQNEAQ. The CDR3 runs to 15 residues.

V usage is TRBV5-1 and J usage is TRBJ2-2; TRBD2 aligns across 10 bases. The J segment lost 1 base and the V segment lost 4 bases, leaving 4 bases of the junction unmatched. Germline V lookup: CDR1 SGHRS, CDR2 YFSETQ. The CDR3 covers 16 residues. CDR3: CASSNSGGLNTGELFF. Written as DNA, the CDR3 is TGCGCCAGCAGCAATAGCGGGGGGCTGAACACCGGGGAGCTGTTTTTT.

This clonotype was recorded a few times. The rearrangement uses TRBV5-1 and TRBJ2-3; TRBD2 agrees at 9 bases. This CDR3 has 16 residues. Germline V gene sequence: CDR1 SGHRS, CDR2 YFSETQ. J gave up 2 bases and V 0 bases, and 4 bases lay outside the gene matches. The CDR3 protein is CASSLATSGDTDTQYF. CDR3 DNA: TGCGCCAGCAGCTTGGCGACTAGCGGTGACACAGATACGCAGTATTTT.

This clonotype appeared a few times. This chain uses TRBV30 with TRBJ1-3; TRBD1 matches 10 bases. Germline V gives CDR1 GTSNPN, CDR2 SVGIG (reference sequence). This CDR3 is built from 15 residues. The CDR3: CAPPGQGRRRNTIYF. CDR3 bases: TGTGCGCCCCCGGGACAGGGGAGGAGAAGAAACACCATATATTTT. Based on the CDR3 plus reference TRBV30 and TRBJ1-3, the full variable domain is SQTIHQWPATLVQPVGSPLSLECTVEGTSNPNLYWYRQAAGRGLQLLFYSVGIGQISSEVPQNLSASRPQDRQFILSSKKLLLSDSGFYLCAPPGQGRRRNTIYFGEGSWLTVV.

This chain links TRBV4-1 with TRBJ2-1; 7 bases align to TRBD2. The germline V gene encodes CDR1 MGHRA and CDR2 YSYEKL. V shed 0 bases, J shed 6 bases, and the junction held 8 bases outside the gene matches. The CDR3 has 16 residues. The CDR3 coding sequence is TGCGCCAGCAGCCAAGAACGGTTTTCGGGGGGCAATGAGCAGTTCTTC. Translated, it gives CASSQERFSGGNEQFF.

The rearrangement joins TRBV7-9 to TRBJ2-2; perhaps TRBD2 as D (7 bases). V dropped 5 bases and J dropped 2 bases, with 15 bases sitting between them. Germline V gene sequence: CDR1 SEHNR, CDR2 FQNEAQ (reference sequence). The CDR3 extends over 16 amino acids. The CDR3: CASSPSRGRNTGELFF. The DNA for the CDR3 is TGTGCCAGCAGCCCTTCGCGGGGGCGAAACACCGGGGAGCTGTTTTTT.

V and J are TRBV3-1 and TRBJ2-5, with 7 bases that match TRBD1. The J call may be mistaken, given a closer DNA end match to TRBJ2-7. This CDR3 region has 16 residues. Germline CDR1 reads LGHDT; CDR2 reads YNNKEL (reference sequence). The CDR3 is CASSQESRQGPSEQYF. In DNA form, the CDR3 reads TGTGCCAGCAGCCAAGAGTCCCGACAGGGCCCCAGCGAGCAGTACTTC.

In nucleotides, the CDR3 is TGCGCCAGCAGCTTGCTGTCGGAGTACAATGAGCAGTTCTTC. Its translation: CASSLLSEYNEQFF. The chain joins TRBV5-1 to TRBJ2-1; D remains ambiguous. Per the germline V gene, CDR1 is SGHRS and CDR2 is YFSETQ. The V and J ends lost 1 base and 4 bases respectively, with 9 bases between them. The CDR3 loop spans 14 amino acids.